A single sample gave rise to the 23 T cell receptor beta chains below, sequenced in a study of cytomegalovirus exposure and HLA in healthy donors. PCR amplification relied on 60 Vbeta primers (plus 13 Jbeta primers). Libraries were prepared by immunoSEQ multiplex PCR; TCRdb keeps only in-frame clonotypes and omits some of them. This table holds 200,000 to 250,000 clones, 70% to 80% found once. Sample: PBMCs. All receptors derive from a woman between 25 and 40 years old in good health and CMV-seronegative.

Only a few counts were recorded for this clone. V and J are TRBV10-1 and TRBJ1-1; weak D call: TRBD1 (5 bases). Germline assignment: CDR1 WNHNN and CDR2 SYGVQD (reference sequence). The V end was cut by 0 bases, the J end by 8 bases, with 10 bases between. The CDR3 runs 13 residues. The CDR3 bases are TGCGCCAGCAGTGAGTCTGGACATTCAGAAGCTTTCTTT. It encodes CASSESGHSEAFF.

The chain carries TRBV27 and TRBJ1-1; a possible D gene is TRBD1 (5 bases). Germline values: CDR1 MNHEY, CDR2 SMNVEV (reference sequence). V lost 1 base and J 6 bases, leaving 9 bases between the germline ends. This CDR3 is built from 13 residues. The CDR3 loop reads CASSLWGGPEAFF. In nucleotides, the CDR3 is TGTGCCAGCAGTTTATGGGGGGGTCCTGAAGCTTTCTTT.

Turning to this clone: At one boundary the junction diverges from the germline segment, which might be a read error. V is TRBV7-9 and J is TRBJ2-2; TRBD2 might be the D (7 bases). Germline-derived CDR1 and CDR2 are SEHNR and FQNEAQ (reference sequence). The CDR3 is 17 amino acids. CDR3 in DNA: TGTTCCAGCAGCTCTACCGGGGGGCTCTCCAACACCGGGGAGCTGTTTTTT. Protein product: CSSSSTGGLSNTGELFF.

The chain joins TRBV10-3 to TRBJ1-2; the match to TRBD1 covers 8 bases. Germline trimming cut 2 bases from V and 7 bases from J; bases unmatched to any gene: 9. Germline lookup yields CDR1 ENHRY and CDR2 SYGVKD. The CDR3 spans 15 residues. CDR3 DNA: TGTGCCATCAGTGAGCCGGGACAGGACTTCCGTGGCTACACCTTC. It encodes CAISEPGQDFRGYTF.

To note about this clone: Compared with germline, one end of the junction differs, possibly owing to a read error. The chain links TRBV7-7 to TRBJ2-7, with D perhaps TRBD2 (7 bases). CDR1 and CDR2 (germline): SSHAT, FNYEAQ (reference sequence). This CDR3 has 16 amino acids. CDR3 sequence (DNA): TGTGCTAGCAGCTTACCACTGGGTGGGGGGGCGAACGAGCAGTACTTC. Translated, it gives CASSLPLGGGANEQYF.

J is TRBJ2-3 and V is TRBV9; D is unclear. V lost 0 bases and J lost 2, with 7 bases in between. The CDR3 length is 14 residues. Germline values: CDR1 SGDLS, CDR2 YYNGEE. Here the CDR3 reads CASSVAVITDTQYF. CDR3 DNA sequence: TGTGCCAGCAGCGTAGCAGTAATCACAGATACGCAGTATTTT.

This clone was seen a few times. The chain employs TRBV28 and TRBJ1-5; 9 bases are shared with TRBD1. In germline, CDR1 is MDHEN, CDR2 SYDVKM. J gave up 5 bases and V 6 bases, and 5 bases lay outside the gene matches. There are 14 residues in the CDR3. The CDR3 reads CASRSQGAHQPQHF. CDR3 coding DNA: TGTGCCAGCAGGTCACAGGGGGCCCATCAGCCCCAGCATTTT.

This clone has only a few counts. As the CDR3 is not closed by the conserved phenylalanine or tryptophan, this likely results from a read error. J is TRBJ2-3 and V is TRBV19, with a tentative D call TRBD2 (6 bases). Germline values: CDR1 LNHDA, CDR2 SQIVND (reference sequence). This CDR3 region has 15 residues. Trimming removed 5 bases from V and 4 bases from J, with 16 bases in between. CDR3 amino acids: CASSFLSGSSDTQYL. The CDR3 DNA is TGTGCCAGTAGTTTTCTTAGCGGTTCTTCAGATACGCAGTATTTG.

V and J are TRBV29-1 and TRBJ1-1, with a tentative D call TRBD1 (6 bases). Trimming pared 3 bases from V and 3 bases from J, leaving 20 bases between. This CDR3 has 16 amino acids. Germline CDR1 is SQVTM and CDR2 is ANQGSEA. CDR3 bases: TGCAGCGTTGAGAGTATAAGGGGAGGGGGTTACACTGAAGCTTTCTTT. Protein: CSVESIRGGGYTEAFF.

The chain couples TRBV7-6 to TRBJ2-5; 8 bases agree with TRBD2. Losses at the gene ends were 2 bases for V and 1 base for J; bases not matched to a gene: 12. The CDR3 contains 18 residues. The germline V gene encodes CDR1 SGHVS and CDR2 FNYEAQ. The DNA for the CDR3 is TGTGCCAGCAGCTTATTCCCGAGCCGGGCGGGGGGCCAAGAGACCCAGTACTTC. Translation: CASSLFPSRAGGQETQYF.

The chain has TRBV5-4 and TRBJ2-1; TRBD2 matches at 8 bases. Per the germline V gene, CDR1 is SGHNT and CDR2 is YYREEE (reference sequence). The CDR3 is 16 residues long. The ends lost 0 bases at V and 5 bases at J; junction bases unmatched: 7. CDR3: CASSLVAGGYHNEQFF. In DNA, the CDR3 is TGTGCCAGCAGCTTGGTGGCGGGGGGATACCACAATGAGCAGTTCTTC.

In its sample, this clone was seen once. The chain combines TRBV4-2 with TRBJ1-4, with TRBD1 matching over 12 bases. CDR3 length equals 18 residues. CDR1 and CDR2 (germline): LGHNA, YNFKEQ. V shed 4 bases and J 5 bases; nucleotides not matched to a gene: 11. This CDR3 reads CASSPLLGQGAPNEKLFF. For the CDR3, the DNA is TGTGCCAGCAGCCCACTTCTGGGACAGGGGGCGCCGAATGAAAAACTGTTTTTT.

The J gene is TRBJ1-1, the V gene TRBV6-4; 7 bases match TRBD1. The CDR3 totals 14 residues. Germline trimming cut 6 bases from V and 3 bases from J; bases unmatched to any gene: 7. Germline assignment: CDR1 MRHNA and CDR2 SNTAGT. CDR3 nucleotide sequence: TGTGCCAGCAGCAAGGGGGCTGTGGACACTGAAGCTTTCTTT. It yields the protein CASSKGAVDTEAFF.

This clone was found a few times. This sequence joins TRBV6-4 and TRBJ2-3; 11 bases fit TRBD2. Germline V gives CDR1 MRHNA, CDR2 SNTAGT. The CDR3 has 16 amino acids. V lost 0 bases and J lost 6; bases outside the gene matches: 5. CDR3 loop: CASSDSASGGPDTQYF. DNA for the CDR3: TGTGCCAGCAGTGACTCGGCTAGCGGGGGGCCGGATACGCAGTATTTT.

V is TRBV7-6 and J is TRBJ2-2, with 7 bases identical to TRBD1. V lost 5 bases to trimming and J lost 4 bases; unmatched junction nucleotides: 25. The CDR3 has 21 residues. Germline V CDR1 and CDR2: SGHVS, FNYEAQ. CDR3 amino acids: CASSGIGTEPNWGIVTGELFF. In DNA form, the CDR3 reads TGTGCCAGCAGCGGTATAGGGACAGAGCCGAATTGGGGAATAGTCACCGGGGAGCTGTTTTTT.

The rearrangement uses TRBV6-6 and TRBJ1-1; TRBD1 matches at 7 bases. The length of the CDR3 is 13 residues. Germline CDR1 MNHNY, CDR2 SVGAGI (reference sequence). V dropped 7 bases and J dropped 1; count of bases not matched to a gene: 3. In DNA, the CDR3 is TGTGCCAGCATCCAGGGGGGGAACACTGAAGCTTTCTTT. Amino acids: CASIQGGNTEAFF.

This clone was found a few times. The chain links TRBV9 to TRBJ1-2, with 8 bases matching TRBD1. The CDR3 totals 14 residues. Germline trimming cut 3 bases from V and 6 bases from J; bases unmatched to any gene: 7. Germline values: CDR1 SGDLS, CDR2 YYNGEE. CDR3 sequence reads: CASSGIDRGNGYTF. The CDR3 DNA sequence: TGTGCCAGCAGCGGCATCGACAGGGGAAATGGCTACACCTTC.

V gene TRBV7-2 combines with J gene TRBJ2-1; D call uncertain. Looked up from germline, CDR1 is SGHTA and CDR2 is FQGNSA. Trimming left V 2 bases short and J 4 bases short, with 6 bases between. This CDR3 region has 13 residues. In nucleotides, the CDR3 is TGTGCCAGCAGCTTAATCAATTACAATGAGCAGTTCTTC. This gives the protein CASSLINYNEQFF.

This clone has just a few counts. The J gene is TRBJ2-3, the V gene TRBV2; no clear D. CDR3 size: 14 residues. Looked up from germline, CDR1 is SNHLY and CDR2 is FYNNEI. The CDR3 nucleotides are TGTGACTTCCAACGGTTTGTAAGCACAGATACGCAGTATTTT. Encoded protein: CDFQRFVSTDTQYF. The variable domain in full, with the rest retrieved from reference TRBV2 and TRBJ2-3, is EPEVTQTPSHQVTQMGQEVILRCVPISNHLYFYWYRQILGQKVEFLVSFYNNEISEKSEIFDDQFSVERPDGSNFTLKIRSTKLEDSAMYFCDFQRFVSTDTQYFGPGTRLTVL.

The rearrangement uses TRBV7-3 and TRBJ2-3, with TRBD1 matching 8 bases. The germline V gene encodes CDR1 SGHTA and CDR2 FQGTGA. Unmatched junction bases numbered 3, after V lost 5 bases and J lost 2 bases. The CDR3 totals 14 residues. CDR3 nucleotides: TGTGCCAGCAGCCAGGGGGCGGCCACAGATACGCAGTATTTT. Amino acid sequence: CASSQGAATDTQYF.

The rearrangement links TRBV5-1 to TRBJ1-5; 9 bases align to TRBD1. The CDR3 covers 15 residues. Germline CDR1 and CDR2: SGHRS and YFSETQ. V was pared by 0 bases and J by 5 bases, with 3 bases of the junction left unmatched. The CDR3 DNA sequence: TGCGCCAGCAGCTTGGGTACAGGGGGCCATCAGCCCCAGCATTTT. Protein sequence: CASSLGTGGHQPQHF.

The rearrangement links TRBV2 to TRBJ1-2, with TRBD1 as a possible D gene (6 bases). V shed 9 bases and J shed 5 bases, with 7 bases lying between them. The germline gives CDR1 SNHLY, CDR2 FYNNEI. The CDR3 length is 10 residues. The CDR3 spells CASRGYGYTF. Written as DNA, the CDR3 is TGTGCCAGTAGGGGGTATGGCTACACCTTC.

This rearrangement joins TRBV11-2 to TRBJ2-6; D call uncertain. The CDR3 contains 19 residues. The germline V gene has CDR1 SGHAT and CDR2 FQNNGV. V gave up 2 bases and J gave up 0 bases, with 17 bases separating them. CDR3 region: CASSLLRPNSFSGANVLTF. For the CDR3, the DNA is TGTGCCAGCAGCTTACTCCGTCCCAACAGTTTCTCTGGGGCCAACGTCCTGACTTTC.